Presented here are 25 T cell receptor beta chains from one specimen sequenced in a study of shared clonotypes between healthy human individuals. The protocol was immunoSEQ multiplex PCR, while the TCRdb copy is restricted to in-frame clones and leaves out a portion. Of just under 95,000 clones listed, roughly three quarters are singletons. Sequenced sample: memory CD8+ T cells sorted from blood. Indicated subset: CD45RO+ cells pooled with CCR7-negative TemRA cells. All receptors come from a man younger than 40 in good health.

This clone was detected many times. The CDR3 sequence is CASSIGLAGNEQFF. DNA for the CDR3: TGTGCCAGTAGTATAGGACTAGCGGGCAATGAGCAGTTCTTC. The J gene is TRBJ2-1, the V gene TRBV19; 10 bases map to TRBD2. CDR3 length equals 14 residues. V was clipped by 1 base and J by 6 bases; unmatched bases: 0. CDR1 is LNHDA, CDR2 SQIVND, per germline (reference sequence).

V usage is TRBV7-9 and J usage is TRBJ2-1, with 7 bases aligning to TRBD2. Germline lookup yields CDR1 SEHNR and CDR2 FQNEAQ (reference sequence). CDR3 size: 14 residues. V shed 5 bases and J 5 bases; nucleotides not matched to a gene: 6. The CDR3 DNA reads TGTGCCAGCAGCGCAGCGGGACTAAACAATGAGCAGTTCTTC. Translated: CASSAAGLNNEQFF.

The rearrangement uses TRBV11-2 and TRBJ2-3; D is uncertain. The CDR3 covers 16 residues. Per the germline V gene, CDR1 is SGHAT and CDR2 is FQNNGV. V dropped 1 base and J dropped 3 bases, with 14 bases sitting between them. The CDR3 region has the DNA TGTGCCAGCAGCTTAGGAACCCAAGCGTGGACAGATACGCAGTATTTT. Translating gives CASSLGTQAWTDTQYF. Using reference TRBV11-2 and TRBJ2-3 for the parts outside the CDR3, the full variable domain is EAGVAQSPRYKIIEKRQSVAFWCNPISGHATLYWYQQILGQGPKLLIQFQNNGVVDDSQLPKDRFSAERLKGVDSTLKIQPAKLEDSAVYLCASSLGTQAWTDTQYFGPGTRLTVL.

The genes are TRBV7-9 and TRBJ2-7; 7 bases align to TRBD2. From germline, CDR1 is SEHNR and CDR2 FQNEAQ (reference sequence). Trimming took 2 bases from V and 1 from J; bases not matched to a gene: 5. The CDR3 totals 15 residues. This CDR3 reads CASSLQRGPSYEQYF. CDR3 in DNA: TGTGCCAGCAGCTTACAGCGGGGCCCGTCCTACGAGCAGTACTTC.

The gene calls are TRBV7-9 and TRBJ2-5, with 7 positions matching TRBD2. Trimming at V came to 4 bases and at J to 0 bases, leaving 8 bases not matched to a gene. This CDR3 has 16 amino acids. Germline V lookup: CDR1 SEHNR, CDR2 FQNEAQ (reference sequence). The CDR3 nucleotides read TGTGCCAGCAGCTCTGAAAGCGGGGTTTACCAAGAGACCCAGTACTTC. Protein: CASSSESGVYQETQYF.

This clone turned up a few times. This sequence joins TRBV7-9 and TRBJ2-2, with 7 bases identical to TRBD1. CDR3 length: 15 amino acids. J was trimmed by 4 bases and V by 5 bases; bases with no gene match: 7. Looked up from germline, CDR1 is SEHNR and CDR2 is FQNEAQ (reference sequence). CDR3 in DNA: TGTGCCAGCAGCAAGGGGGCAGGGTCCACCGGGGAGCTGTTTTTT. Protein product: CASSKGAGSTGELFF.

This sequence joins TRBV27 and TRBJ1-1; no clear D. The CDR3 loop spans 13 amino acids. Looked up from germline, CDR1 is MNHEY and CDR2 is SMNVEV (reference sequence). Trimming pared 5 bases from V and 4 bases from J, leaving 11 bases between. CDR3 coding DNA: TGTGCCAGCAGTCTCCAGGTGGGCACTGAAGCTTTCTTT. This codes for CASSLQVGTEAFF.

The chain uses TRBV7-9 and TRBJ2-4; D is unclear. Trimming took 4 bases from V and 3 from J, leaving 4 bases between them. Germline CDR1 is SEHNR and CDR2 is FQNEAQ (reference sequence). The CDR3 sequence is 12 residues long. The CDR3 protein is CASSSGKNIQYF. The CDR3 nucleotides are TGTGCCAGCAGCTCGGGCAAAAACATTCAGTACTTC.

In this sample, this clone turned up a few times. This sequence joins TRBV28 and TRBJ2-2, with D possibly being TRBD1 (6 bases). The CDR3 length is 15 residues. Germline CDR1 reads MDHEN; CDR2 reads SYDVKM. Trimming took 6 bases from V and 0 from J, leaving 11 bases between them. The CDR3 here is CASRITGSNTGELFF. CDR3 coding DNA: TGTGCCAGCAGGATCACAGGGTCGAACACCGGGGAGCTGTTTTTT.

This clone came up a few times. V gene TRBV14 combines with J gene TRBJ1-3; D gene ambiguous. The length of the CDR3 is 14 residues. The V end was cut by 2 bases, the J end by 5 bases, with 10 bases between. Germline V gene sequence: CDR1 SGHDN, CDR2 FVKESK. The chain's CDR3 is CASSQPPIRNTIYF. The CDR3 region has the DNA TGTGCCAGCAGCCAACCACCGATAAGAAACACCATATATTTT. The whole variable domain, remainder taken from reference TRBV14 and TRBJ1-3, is EAGVTQFPSHSVIEKGQTVTLRCDPISGHDNLYWYRRVMGKEIKFLLHFVKESKQDESGMPNNRFLAERTGGTYSTLKVQPAELEDSGVYFCASSQPPIRNTIYFGEGSWLTVV.

CDR3 coding DNA: TGTGCCAGCGGGGCGGGGCGAAGCTCCTACGAGCAGTACTTC. Residues: CASGAGRSSYEQYF. V and J are TRBV2 and TRBJ2-7, with D perhaps matching TRBD2 (6 bases). V gave up 8 bases and J gave up 0 bases, with 14 bases separating them. Per germline, CDR1 SNHLY and CDR2 FYNNEI. The CDR3 is 14 amino acids. The variable domain in full, with the rest retrieved from reference TRBV2 and TRBJ2-7, is EPEVTQTPSHQVTQMGQEVILRCVPISNHLYFYWYRQILGQKVEFLVSFYNNEISEKSEIFDDQFSVERPDGSNFTLKIRSTKLEDSAMYFCASGAGRSSYEQYFGPGTRLTVT.

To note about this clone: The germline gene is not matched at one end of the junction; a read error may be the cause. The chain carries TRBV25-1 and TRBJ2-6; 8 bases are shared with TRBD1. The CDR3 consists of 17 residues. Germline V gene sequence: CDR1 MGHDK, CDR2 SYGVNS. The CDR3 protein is CARRDPGGAVGANVLTF. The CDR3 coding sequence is TGTGCCCGCAGGGATCCAGGGGGCGCGGTGGGGGCCAACGTCCTGACTTTC.

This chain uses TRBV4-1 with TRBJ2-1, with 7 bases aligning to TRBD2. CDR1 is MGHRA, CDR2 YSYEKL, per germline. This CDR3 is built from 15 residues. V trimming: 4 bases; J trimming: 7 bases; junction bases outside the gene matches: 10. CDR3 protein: CASSRLGGRDNEQFF. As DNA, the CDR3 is TGCGCCAGCAGCCGCCTCGGCGGGAGAGATAATGAGCAGTTCTTC.

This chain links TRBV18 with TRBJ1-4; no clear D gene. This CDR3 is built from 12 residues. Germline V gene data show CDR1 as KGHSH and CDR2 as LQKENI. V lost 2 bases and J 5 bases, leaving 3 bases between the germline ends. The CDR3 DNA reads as TGTGCCAGCTCACCAAGCAATGAAAAACTGTTTTTT. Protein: CASSPSNEKLFF.

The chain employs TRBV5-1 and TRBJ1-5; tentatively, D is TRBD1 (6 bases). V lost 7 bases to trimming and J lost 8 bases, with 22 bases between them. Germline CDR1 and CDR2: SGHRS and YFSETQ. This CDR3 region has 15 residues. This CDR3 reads CASSPWGGLGEPQHF. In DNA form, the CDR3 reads TGCGCCAGCTCCCCCTGGGGGGGCCTAGGAGAGCCCCAGCATTTT.

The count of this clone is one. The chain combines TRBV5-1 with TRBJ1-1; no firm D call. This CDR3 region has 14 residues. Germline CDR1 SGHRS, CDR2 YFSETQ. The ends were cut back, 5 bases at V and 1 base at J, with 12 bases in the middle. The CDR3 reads CASREAPGNTEAFF. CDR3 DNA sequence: TGCGCCAGCAGGGAAGCCCCAGGGAACACTGAAGCTTTCTTT.

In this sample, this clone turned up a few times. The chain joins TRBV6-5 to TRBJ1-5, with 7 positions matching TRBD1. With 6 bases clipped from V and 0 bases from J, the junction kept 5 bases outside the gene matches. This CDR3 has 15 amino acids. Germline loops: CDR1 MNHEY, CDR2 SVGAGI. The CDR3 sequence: CASRPNRGSNQPQHF. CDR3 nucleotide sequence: TGTGCCAGCAGGCCTAACAGGGGTAGCAATCAGCCCCAGCATTTT.

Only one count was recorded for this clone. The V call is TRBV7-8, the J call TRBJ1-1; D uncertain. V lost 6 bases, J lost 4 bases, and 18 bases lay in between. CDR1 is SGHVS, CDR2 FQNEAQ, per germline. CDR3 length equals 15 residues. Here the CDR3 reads CASRLRSGHGTEAFF. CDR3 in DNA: TGTGCCAGCAGACTAAGGTCGGGCCATGGCACTGAAGCTTTCTTT.

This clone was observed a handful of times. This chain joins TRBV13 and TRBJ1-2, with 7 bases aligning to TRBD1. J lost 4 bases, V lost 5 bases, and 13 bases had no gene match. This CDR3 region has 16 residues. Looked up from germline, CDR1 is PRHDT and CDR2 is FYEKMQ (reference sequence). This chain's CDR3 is CASSTLDRAALYGYTF. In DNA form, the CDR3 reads TGTGCCAGCAGCACCCTAGACAGGGCGGCTCTCTATGGCTACACCTTC.

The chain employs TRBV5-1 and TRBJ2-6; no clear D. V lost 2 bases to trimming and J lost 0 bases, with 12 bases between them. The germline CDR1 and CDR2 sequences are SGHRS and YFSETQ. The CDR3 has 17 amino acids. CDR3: CASSLDDVDSGANVLTF. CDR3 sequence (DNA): TGCGCCAGCAGCTTAGACGACGTGGACTCTGGGGCCAACGTCCTGACTTTC.

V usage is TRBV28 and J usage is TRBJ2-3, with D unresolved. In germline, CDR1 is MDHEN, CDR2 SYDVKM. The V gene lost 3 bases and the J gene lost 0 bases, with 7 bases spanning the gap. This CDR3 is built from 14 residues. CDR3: CASSFLQSTDTQYF. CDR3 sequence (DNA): TGTGCCAGCAGTTTTTTGCAGAGCACAGATACGCAGTATTTT.

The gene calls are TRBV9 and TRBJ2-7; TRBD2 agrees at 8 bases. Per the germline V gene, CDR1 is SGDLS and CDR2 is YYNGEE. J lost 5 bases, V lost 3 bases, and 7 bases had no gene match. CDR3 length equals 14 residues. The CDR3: CASSAPGGRHEQYF. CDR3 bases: TGTGCCAGCAGCGCACCGGGAGGGAGGCACGAGCAGTACTTC.

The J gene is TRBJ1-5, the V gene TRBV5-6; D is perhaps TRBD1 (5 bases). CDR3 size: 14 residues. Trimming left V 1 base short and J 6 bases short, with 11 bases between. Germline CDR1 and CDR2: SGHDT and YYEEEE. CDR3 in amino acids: CASSLSGRRQPQHF. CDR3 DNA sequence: TGTGCCAGCAGCTTGTCAGGGCGCCGTCAGCCCCAGCATTTT.

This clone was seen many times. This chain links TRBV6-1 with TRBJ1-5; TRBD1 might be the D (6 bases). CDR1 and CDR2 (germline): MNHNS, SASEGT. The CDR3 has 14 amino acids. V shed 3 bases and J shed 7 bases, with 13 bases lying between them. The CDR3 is CASSEAGEAQPQHF. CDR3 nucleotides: TGTGCCAGCAGTGAGGCAGGGGAAGCGCAGCCCCAGCATTTT.

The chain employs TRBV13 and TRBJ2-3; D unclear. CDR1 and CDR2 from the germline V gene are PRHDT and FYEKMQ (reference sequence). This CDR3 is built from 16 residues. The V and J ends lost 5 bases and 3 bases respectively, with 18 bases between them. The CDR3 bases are TGTGCCAGCAGCCTTCAGAAAAGCCAAAATACAGATACGCAGTATTTT. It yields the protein CASSLQKSQNTDTQYF.